These T cell receptor beta chains were read from a single sample in a study of T cells in Graves' hyperthyroidism and ophthalmopathy. TCRdb analysed the multiplex PCR reads with MiXCR anew, one entry per CDR3 protein. The sample consists of around 340,000 distinct CDR3 sequences, about 17% of them appearing once. The sample taken for sequencing was blood. These receptors came from a woman in her thirties with Graves' hyperthyroidism that later progressed to Graves' ophthalmopathy. Both conserved end residues are part of each CDR3. Each record gives: V gene, CDR3 length, clone size, D gene, J gene, CDR3 protein, CDR3 DNA. The D gene is left open where the match is weak. Rows give clone size only sometimes, using once, few, many, or a class for an expanded clone.

v_gene: TRBV5-6; len: 16; abundance: few; d_gene: NA; j_gene: TRBJ2-3; CDR3aa: CASSAALAESTDTQYF; CDR3nt: TGTGCCAGCAGCGCCGCCTTGGCGGAAAGCACAGATACGCAGTATTTT
v_gene: TRBV30; len: 15; abundance: NA; d_gene: NA; j_gene: TRBJ1-1; CDR3aa: CAWSVGDGENTEAFF; CDR3nt: TGTGCCTGGAGTGTAGGGGATGGAGAGAACACTGAAGCTTTCTTT
v_gene: TRBV5-6; len: 16; abundance: few; d_gene: NA; j_gene: TRBJ2-6; CDR3aa: CASSTTAGSGANVLTF; CDR3nt: TGTGCCAGCAGCACCACCGCGGGGTCTGGGGCCAACGTCCTGACTTTC
v_gene: TRBV6-1; len: 14; abundance: many; d_gene: NA; j_gene: TRBJ1-5; CDR3aa: CASNPTRGNQPQHF; CDR3nt: TGTGCCAGCAACCCCACACGGGGCAATCAGCCCCAGCATTTT
v_gene: TRBV6-1; len: 13; abundance: few; d_gene: NA; j_gene: TRBJ1-2; CDR3aa: CASRELLLNGYTF; CDR3nt: TGTGCCAGCAGAGAACTACTTTTGAATGGCTACACCTTC
v_gene: TRBV28; len: 17; abundance: many; d_gene: TRBD2; j_gene: TRBJ2-1; CDR3aa: CASSLWRLAGPSNEQFF; CDR3nt: TGTGCCAGCAGTTTATGGCGTCTAGCGGGGCCATCCAATGAGCAGTTCTTC
v_gene: TRBV6-1; len: 19; abundance: few; d_gene: TRBD1; j_gene: TRBJ2-1; CDR3aa: CASVLGTGSFRSSYNEQFF; CDR3nt: TGTGCCAGCGTCCTCGGGACAGGGTCGTTTCGGAGCTCCTACAATGAGCAGTTCTTC
v_gene: TRBV11-2; len: 14; abundance: many; d_gene: NA; j_gene: TRBJ1-2; CDR3aa: CASSLTPANYGYTF; CDR3nt: TGTGCCAGCAGCTTAACCCCGGCGAACTATGGCTACACCTTC
v_gene: TRBV7-8; len: 17; abundance: many; d_gene: NA; j_gene: TRBJ1-6; CDR3aa: CTSSLEIGGSYNSPLHF; CDR3nt: TGTACCAGCAGCTTGGAGATCGGCGGCTCCTATAATTCACCCCTCCACTTT
v_gene: TRBV30; len: 14; abundance: NA; d_gene: NA; j_gene: TRBJ2-7; CDR3aa: CAWNRNRYSYEQYF; CDR3nt: TGTGCCTGGAACCGAAACAGATACTCCTACGAGCAGTACTTC
v_gene: TRBV7-9; len: 14; abundance: NA; d_gene: NA; j_gene: TRBJ2-5; CDR3aa: CASSLETSRETQYF; CDR3nt: TGTGCCAGCAGCTTGGAGACCAGCAGGGAGACCCAGTACTTC
v_gene: TRBV18; len: 14; abundance: many; d_gene: NA; j_gene: TRBJ2-1; CDR3aa: CASSYSPSYNEQFF; CDR3nt: TGTGCCAGCTCATATAGTCCCTCCTACAATGAGCAGTTCTTC
v_gene: TRBV6-1; len: 15; abundance: few; d_gene: NA; j_gene: TRBJ2-7; CDR3aa: CASSPIRDITYEQYF; CDR3nt: TGTGCCAGCAGCCCGATCCGGGACATCACCTACGAGCAGTACTTC
v_gene: TRBV5-4; len: 19; abundance: NA; d_gene: TRBD2; j_gene: TRBJ2-3; CDR3aa: CASSLDFGLAGRLTDTQYF; CDR3nt: TGTGCCAGCAGCTTGGATTTTGGACTAGCGGGAAGACTCACAGATACGCAGTATTTT
v_gene: TRBV10-2; len: 13; abundance: few; d_gene: NA; j_gene: TRBJ1-5; CDR3aa: CASSSQANQPQHF; CDR3nt: TGCGCCAGCAGTTCACAGGCTAATCAGCCCCAGCATTTT
v_gene: TRBV20-1; len: 16; abundance: NA; d_gene: TRBD2; j_gene: TRBJ2-1; CDR3aa: CSADQRASGDLVEQFF; CDR3nt: TGCAGTGCCGACCAGAGAGCTAGCGGGGACCTAGTTGAGCAGTTCTTC
v_gene: TRBV5-1; len: 13; abundance: many; d_gene: NA; j_gene: TRBJ2-3; CDR3aa: CASSLGNTDTQYF; CDR3nt: TGCGCCAGCAGCCTGGGAAACACAGATACGCAGTATTTT
v_gene: TRBV20-1; len: 17; abundance: NA; d_gene: TRBD2; j_gene: TRBJ2-3; CDR3aa: CSAYEPRTSGSTDTQYF; CDR3nt: TGCAGTGCTTATGAACCCCGGACTAGCGGGAGCACAGATACGCAGTATTTT
v_gene: TRBV20-1; len: 16; abundance: many; d_gene: NA; j_gene: TRBJ2-5; CDR3aa: CSARDRLRGLQETQYF; CDR3nt: TGCAGTGCTAGAGATCGACTGCGGGGGCTACAAGAGACCCAGTACTTC
v_gene: TRBV7-8; len: 15; abundance: many; d_gene: TRBD1; j_gene: TRBJ2-7; CDR3aa: CASSLEGAYVVEQYF; CDR3nt: TGTGCCAGCAGCTTAGAGGGGGCCTATGTTGTCGAGCAGTACTTC
v_gene: TRBV29-1; len: 13; abundance: many; d_gene: NA; j_gene: TRBJ2-7; CDR3aa: CSVELVSIHEQYF; CDR3nt: TGCAGCGTTGAATTGGTGTCTATCCACGAGCAGTACTTC
v_gene: TRBV2; len: 15; abundance: NA; d_gene: NA; j_gene: TRBJ2-5; CDR3aa: CASSLIPGAQETQYF; CDR3nt: TGTGCCAGCAGTCTAATACCAGGGGCTCAAGAGACCCAGTACTTC
v_gene: TRBV27; len: 14; abundance: NA; d_gene: NA; j_gene: TRBJ1-2; CDR3aa: CASSNPGGRDGYTF; CDR3nt: TGTGCCAGCAGCAACCCGGGGGGCAGGGATGGCTACACCTTC
v_gene: TRBV15; len: 14; abundance: many; d_gene: NA; j_gene: TRBJ2-2; CDR3aa: CATSSGVNTGELFF; CDR3nt: TGTGCCACCAGCAGTGGTGTAAACACCGGGGAGCTGTTTTTT